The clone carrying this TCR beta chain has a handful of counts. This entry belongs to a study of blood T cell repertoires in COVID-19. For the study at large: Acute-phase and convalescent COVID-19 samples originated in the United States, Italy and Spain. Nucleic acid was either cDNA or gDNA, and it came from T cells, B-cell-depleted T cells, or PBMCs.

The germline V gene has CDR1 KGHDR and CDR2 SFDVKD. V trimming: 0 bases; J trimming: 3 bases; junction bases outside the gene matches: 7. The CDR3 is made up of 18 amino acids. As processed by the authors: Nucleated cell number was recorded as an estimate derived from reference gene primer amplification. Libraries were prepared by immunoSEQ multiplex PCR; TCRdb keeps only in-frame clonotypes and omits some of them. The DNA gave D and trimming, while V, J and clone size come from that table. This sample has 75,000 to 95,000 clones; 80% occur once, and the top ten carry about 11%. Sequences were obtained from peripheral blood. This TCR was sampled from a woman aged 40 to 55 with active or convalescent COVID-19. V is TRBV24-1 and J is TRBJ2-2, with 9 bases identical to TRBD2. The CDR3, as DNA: TGTGCCACCAGTGATTTGAAGGCTAGCGGGATTTACACCGGGGAGCTGTTTTTT. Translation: CATSDLKASGIYTGELFF.